This T cell receptor (beta chain) was identified in a study of radiotherapy plus CTLA-4 blockade in lung cancer. CTLA-4 blockade using ipilimumab, together with focal radiation, was received by patients with chemo-refractory metastatic non-small-cell lung cancer. Assay used: immunoSEQ multiplex PCR; TCRdb lists only in-frame clones, some missing. Among tens of thousands of clones, 85% to 90% were seen once, and the ten largest hold roughly 17%. Deletions cut 6 bases from V and 2 bases from J, with 18 bases between. The CDR3 has 16 amino acids. Per the germline V gene, CDR1 is SNHLY and CDR2 is FYNNEI.

The receptor was derived from a human donor with non-small cell lung cancer that progressed on radiotherapy plus ipilimumab. V and J are TRBV2 and TRBJ2-3, with D hard to call. Sequences were derived from peripheral blood, sampled from a patient treated with radiotherapy plus ipilimumab. The CDR3 DNA is TGTGCCAGCAGCCTTACCCCGGCCATCCTCACAGATACGCAGTATTTT. It yields the protein CASSLTPAILTDTQYF.